The rows below give T cell receptor beta chains drawn from one sample of a study of blood T cell repertoires in COVID-19. Profiled with immunoSEQ multiplex PCR; TCRdb holds only in-frame clones, not every one. The table shows under 250,000 clones, with around 86% occurring only once. Sequencing was performed on peripheral blood. These receptors all come from a woman aged 70 to 79 with active or convalescent COVID-19. Both conserved end residues are part of each CDR3. Each record gives: J gene, D gene, clone size, V gene, CDR3 protein, CDR3 DNA. D genes are given only for firm matches. Only some rows state a clone size, as once, few, many or a class for expanded clones.

TRBJ1-1 TRBD1 . TRBV4-2 CASSQPQGASITEAFF TGTGCCAGCAGCCAGCCACAGGGGGCAAGTATCACTGAAGCTTTCTTT
TRBJ2-2 TRBD1 once TRBV14 CASSQNLQGAVPGSTGELFF TGTGCCAGCAGCCAAAACTTACAGGGGGCGGTTCCGGGGTCGACCGGGGAGCTGTTTTTT
TRBJ2-4 . . TRBV5-1 CASSLTGKNIQYF TGCGCCAGCAGCTTGACAGGGAAAAACATTCAGTACTTC
TRBJ2-1 TRBD1 . TRBV4-3 CASSQGQMKNEQFF TGCGCCAGCAGCCAGGGACAGATGAAAAATGAGCAGTTCTTC
TRBJ1-3 . . TRBV5-1 CASSLDLAGNTIYF TGCGCCAGCAGCTTGGACTTGGCTGGAAACACCATATATTTT
TRBJ1-5 . few TRBV6-5 CASSYHRDSNQPQHF TGTGCCAGCAGTTACCACAGGGATAGCAATCAGCCCCAGCATTTT
TRBJ1-2 . . TRBV4-3 CASSQDFGRGGYTF TGCGCCAGCAGCCAAGATTTCGGCAGAGGTGGCTACACCTTC
TRBJ1-4 . . TRBV6-6 CASRGGNEKLFF TGTGCCAGCAGGGGGGGGAATGAAAAACTGTTTTTT
TRBJ2-7 TRBD1 . TRBV7-2 CASSTRKTGTAYEQYF TGTGCCAGCAGCACGCGAAAGACCGGGACAGCCTACGAGCAGTACTTC
TRBJ1-5 . . TRBV11-2 CASSRWERQPQHF TGTGCCAGCAGCCGGTGGGAGAGGCAGCCCCAGCATTTT
TRBJ2-1 . . TRBV2 CASPIQGNEQFF TGTGCCAGCCCTATACAGGGAAATGAGCAGTTCTTC
TRBJ1-6 . . TRBV6-5 CATRWEPKNSPLHF TGTGCCACCCGATGGGAGCCAAAGAATTCACCCCTCCACTTT
TRBJ1-3 . once TRBV9 CASSVAPPTGLNTIYF TGTGCCAGCAGCGTAGCTCCTCCGACAGGATTAAACACCATATATTTT
TRBJ1-3 . . TRBV6-5 CASSLNSGNTIYF TGTGCCAGCAGCTTAAACTCTGGAAACACCATATATTTT
TRBJ1-2 . . TRBV19 CASSKDQGFNYGYTF TGTGCCAGTAGCAAGGATCAGGGGTTCAACTATGGCTACACCTTC
TRBJ1-2 . . TRBV7-3 CASTTILVAAYGYTF TGTGCCAGCACTACCATCCTGGTCGCGGCCTATGGCTACACCTTC
TRBJ1-5 TRBD1 . TRBV2 CASSVQGGGQPQHF TGTGCCAGCAGTGTTCAAGGGGGCGGTCAGCCCCAGCATTTT
TRBJ2-3 TRBD2 . TRBV2 CASRATSGGDTQYF TGTGCCAGCAGGGCGACTAGCGGGGGAGATACGCAGTATTTT
TRBJ2-1 TRBD1 . TRBV14 CASSQAQGYNEQFF TGTGCCAGCAGCCAAGCACAGGGGTACAATGAGCAGTTCTTC
TRBJ2-2 . . TRBV12-3/TRBV12-4 CASSRGTGELFF TGTGCCAGCAGTAGGGGTACCGGGGAGCTGTTTTTT
TRBJ2-7 TRBD1 . TRBV18 CASSPGTGYEQYF TGTGCCAGCTCACCAGGGACAGGCTACGAGCAGTACTTC
TRBJ2-1 . . TRBV11-2 CASSPGFDEQFF TGTGCCAGCAGCCCAGGGTTCGATGAGCAGTTCTTC
TRBJ1-4 . many TRBV5-1 CASSLRGTLKATNEKLFF TGCGCCAGCAGCTTGCGCGGGACCCTAAAAGCAACTAATGAAAAACTGTTTTTT
TRBJ2-6 . . TRBV6-5 CASKSRSSGANVLTF TGTGCCAGCAAGAGCCGGAGCTCTGGGGCCAACGTCCTGACTTTC
TRBJ2-2 . . TRBV24-1 CATSDRGTGELFF TGTGCCACCAGTGATAGGGGCACCGGGGAGCTGTTTTTT
TRBJ1-3 . . TRBV11-2 CASSLGSGPGNTIYF TGTGCCAGCAGCTTAGGGTCAGGGCCTGGAAACACCATATATTTT
TRBJ2-4 . . TRBV18 CASSDYSGSKNIQYF TGTGCCAGCTCAGATTATTCGGGGTCCAAAAACATTCAGTACTTC
TRBJ1-1 . . TRBV15 CATSGGGQNTEAFF TGTGCCACCAGCGGGGGGGGACAGAACACTGAAGCTTTCTTT
TRBJ2-5 . . TRBV10-3 CATSGMETQYF TGTGCCACCTCAGGAATGGAGACCCAGTACTTC
TRBJ2-5 TRBD1 . TRBV18 CASSPPYPGQPQETQYF TGTGCCAGCTCACCTCCTTACCCGGGACAGCCACAAGAGACCCAGTACTTC
TRBJ2-7 . . TRBV3-1/TRBV3-2 CASSQGRPKNEQYF TGTGCCAGCAGCCAGGGCCGTCCGAAGAACGAGCAGTACTTC
TRBJ2-6 . . TRBV24-1 CATAEAMSPSGANVLTF TGTGCCACCGCGGAGGCCATGTCGCCTTCTGGGGCCAACGTCCTGACTTTC
TRBJ1-1 . few TRBV12-3/TRBV12-4 CASSYQREAFF TGTGCCAGCAGTTATCAGCGTGAAGCTTTCTTT
TRBJ1-5 . . TRBV4-1 CASSEDRSQPQHF TGCGCCAGCAGCGAAGACCGTAGTCAGCCCCAGCATTTT
TRBJ1-5 TRBD1 . TRBV7-8 CASRSDRFNNQPQHF TGTGCCAGCAGATCGGACAGGTTTAACAATCAGCCCCAGCATTTT
TRBJ2-1 TRBD1 . TRBV5-1 CASSVDRGNEQFF TGCGCCAGCAGCGTCGACAGGGGAAATGAGCAGTTCTTC
TRBJ1-5 TRBD1 . TRBV5-6 CASSSRISPAGGQPQHF TGTGCCAGCAGCTCCCGTATCTCACCGGCAGGGGGACAGCCCCAGCATTTT
TRBJ2-7 . . TRBV18 CASSPGSYEQYF TGTGCCAGCTCACCCGGGTCCTACGAGCAGTACTTC
TRBJ1-1 . . TRBV2 CASSERSAGWLNTEAFF TGTGCCAGCAGTGAAAGATCGGCAGGGTGGTTGAACACTGAAGCTTTCTTT
TRBJ2-2 . . TRBV14 CASSLTGGLGTGELFF TGTGCCAGCAGCTTAACCGGGGGGCTAGGCACCGGGGAGCTGTTTTTT
TRBJ1-1 . few TRBV7-6 CASSFAGGMNTEAFF TGTGCCAGCAGCTTTGCCGGGGGGATGAACACTGAAGCTTTCTTT
TRBJ2-7 . . TRBV7-2 CASSLAVGTEQYF TGTGCCAGCAGCTTAGCAGTGGGCACCGAGCAGTACTTC
TRBJ1-4 TRBD1 . TRBV6-2/TRBV6-3 CASSRPDRENEKLFF TGTGCCAGCAGCCGTCCGGACAGGGAAAATGAAAAACTGTTTTTT
TRBJ2-6 TRBD1 once TRBV11-3 CASSPPGTGYSGANVLTF TGTGCCAGCAGCCCTCCCGGGACAGGGTATTCTGGGGCCAACGTCCTGACTTTC
TRBJ2-7 TRBD1 . TRBV5-6 CASSLLFWDRGHEQYF TGTGCCAGCAGCTTGTTATTCTGGGACAGGGGCCACGAGCAGTACTTC
TRBJ2-2 TRBD1 . TRBV10-3 CAISVGTGTVNTGELFF TGTGCCATCAGTGTGGGGACCGGGACAGTGAACACCGGGGAGCTGTTTTTT
TRBJ2-3 . . TRBV7-9 CASSLITVRSTDTQYF TGTGCCAGCAGCTTGATAACGGTCCGTAGCACAGATACGCAGTATTTT
TRBJ2-7 . . TRBV11-2 CASSLEVGRKREQYF TGTGCCAGCAGCTTAGAGGTGGGTCGGAAGCGTGAGCAGTACTTC
TRBJ2-5 . . TRBV4-1 CASSQVISQETQYF TGCGCCAGCAGCCAAGTGATTAGCCAAGAGACCCAGTACTTC
TRBJ2-3 . few TRBV4-3 CASSRRSTDTQYF TGCGCCAGCAGCCGCCGGAGTACAGATACGCAGTATTTT
TRBJ1-6 TRBD1 . TRBV27 CASRGQGESPLHF TGTGCCAGCAGGGGACAGGGGGAATCACCCCTCCACTTT
TRBJ2-2 . . TRBV9 CASSPRQQPNTGELFF TGTGCCAGCAGCCCCCGACAGCAACCAAACACCGGGGAGCTGTTTTTT
TRBJ2-3 TRBD2 . TRBV11-2 CASSPGGAGFPDTQYF TGTGCCAGCAGCCCCGGGGGGGCCGGTTTCCCAGATACGCAGTATTTT
TRBJ2-2 . . TRBV9 CASSVVSGVGELFF TGTGCCAGCAGCGTAGTTTCGGGGGTCGGGGAGCTGTTTTTT
TRBJ2-4 TRBD2 . TRBV6-6 CASSYPPGRENIQYF TGTGCCAGCAGTTACCCCCCAGGGAGGGAAAACATTCAGTACTTC
TRBJ1-2 TRBD1 . TRBV14 CASSHPGQGPGYTF TGTGCCAGCAGCCACCCGGGACAGGGGCCTGGCTACACCTTC
TRBJ1-2 TRBD1 . TRBV7-2 CASSLGGRGYGYTF TGTGCCAGCAGCTTAGGGGGCAGGGGGTATGGCTACACCTTC
TRBJ1-1 . few TRBV7-2 CASSYDGYTEAFF TGTGCCAGCAGCTACGACGGGTACACTGAAGCTTTCTTT
TRBJ1-2 . . TRBV7-2 CASSLGIRRSYGYTF TGTGCCAGCAGCTTAGGAATTCGCAGGTCCTATGGCTACACCTTC